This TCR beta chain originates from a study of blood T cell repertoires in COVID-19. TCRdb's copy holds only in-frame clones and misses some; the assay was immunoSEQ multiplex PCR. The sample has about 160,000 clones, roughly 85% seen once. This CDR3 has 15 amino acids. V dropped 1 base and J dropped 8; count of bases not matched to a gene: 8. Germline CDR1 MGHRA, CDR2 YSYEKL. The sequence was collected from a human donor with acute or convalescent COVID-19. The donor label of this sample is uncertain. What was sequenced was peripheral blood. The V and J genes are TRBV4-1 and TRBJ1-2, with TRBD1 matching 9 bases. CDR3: CASSQVGQGQSGYTF. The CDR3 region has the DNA TGCGCCAGCAGCCAAGTGGGACAGGGTCAGTCGGGCTACACCTTC.